Presented here are 18 T cell receptor beta chains from one specimen sequenced in a study of blood T cell repertoires in COVID-19. Assay used: immunoSEQ multiplex PCR; TCRdb lists only in-frame clones, some missing. The sample carries some 290,000 clones, roughly nine tenths recorded once. Source material: PBMCs or T cells enriched from blood (not recorded which). Receptors were obtained from a woman aged 30 to 39 who had been exposed to COVID-19.

This chain links TRBV5-1 with TRBJ1-4, with D tentatively TRBD1 (5 bases). There are 14 residues in the CDR3. Germline-derived CDR1 and CDR2 are SGHRS and YFSETQ. V was cut by 0 bases and J by 7 bases, with 10 bases left in between. CDR3 nucleotide sequence: TGCGCCAGCAGCTTGGCGACAGCTGGTGAAAAACTGTTTTTT. Translation: CASSLATAGEKLFF.

The chain couples TRBV28 to TRBJ2-3; D is undetermined. The length of the CDR3 is 14 residues. The V end was cut by 6 bases, the J end by 3 bases, with 13 bases between. Looked up from germline, CDR1 is MDHEN and CDR2 is SYDVKM. CDR3 nucleotides: TGTGCCAGCAGCTTTCTTTCCGGGACAGATACGCAGTATTTT. It is translated as CASSFLSGTDTQYF.

This sequence joins TRBV3-1 (or the pseudogene TRBV3-2) and TRBJ1-2, with unresolved D. CDR3 length: 16 residues. Germline V gene sequence: CDR1 LGHDT, CDR2 YNNKEL (reference sequence). V lost 4 bases, J lost 0 bases, and 15 bases lay in between. The DNA of the CDR3 is TGTGCCAGCAGCCCTCTCCACGAGAGCCCTAACTATGGCTACACCTTC. Amino acids: CASSPLHESPNYGYTF.

The V and J genes are TRBV6-4 and TRBJ2-3, with 7 bases that match TRBD2. The CDR3 is made up of 14 amino acids. The germline gives CDR1 MRHNA, CDR2 SNTAGT. V lost 0 bases to trimming and J lost 8 bases; unmatched junction nucleotides: 5. CDR3 loop: CASSDSPGGGTQYF. The DNA of the CDR3 is TGTGCCAGCAGTGACTCCCCGGGCGGGGGTACGCAGTATTTT.

Points on this clone: Other DNA sequences from this sample encode an identical CDR3 as well. In DNA, the CDR3 is TGTGCCAGCAGCGAAGACAGGGGGAATCAGCCCCAGCATTTT. Translated: CASSEDRGNQPQHF. The rearrangement uses TRBV7-9 and TRBJ1-5, with TRBD1 identical over 9 bases. CDR3 length: 14 residues. V shed 5 bases and J 4 bases; nucleotides not matched to a gene: 3. The germline V gene encodes CDR1 SEHNR and CDR2 FQNEAQ (reference sequence).

V usage is TRBV5-1 and J usage is TRBJ1-1; D remains ambiguous. The CDR3 runs 14 residues. The germline CDR1 and CDR2 sequences are SGHRS and YFSETQ. The ends were cut back, 0 bases at V and 1 base at J, with 7 bases in the middle. In nucleotides, the CDR3 is TGCGCCAGCAGCTTGGGAAGACAGAACACTGAAGCTTTCTTT. Its translation is CASSLGRQNTEAFF. Full variable domain (remainder filled in from reference TRBV5-1 and TRBJ1-1): KAGVTQTPRYLIKTRGQQVTLSCSPISGHRSVSWYQQTPGQGLQFLFEYFSETQRNKGNFPGRFSGRQFSNSRSEMNVSTLELGDSALYLCASSLGRQNTEAFFGQGTRLTVV.

The chain employs TRBV4-1 and TRBJ1-2; the D gene is possibly TRBD1 (5 bases). The V end was cut by 0 bases, the J end by 4 bases, with 9 bases between. Germline CDR1 and CDR2: MGHRA and YSYEKL. The CDR3 runs to 14 residues. The CDR3 DNA is TGCGCCAGCAGCCAAGAAAGCACAGGCTATGGCTACACCTTC. Residues: CASSQESTGYGYTF.

The chain links TRBV4-2 to TRBJ2-5, with a possible D match to TRBD1 (6 bases). The germline V and J ends were trimmed by 2 bases and 0 bases, with 7 bases remaining between them. The CDR3 has 14 amino acids. The germline V gene has CDR1 LGHNA and CDR2 YNFKEQ. Here the CDR3 reads CASSQTGYQETQYF. For the CDR3, the DNA is TGTGCCAGCAGCCAAACAGGGTACCAAGAGACCCAGTACTTC.

The gene calls are TRBV5-1 and TRBJ1-1; D gene unclear. V lost 4 bases to trimming and J lost 2 bases, with 6 bases between them. The CDR3 has 12 residues. Germline loops: CDR1 SGHRS, CDR2 YFSETQ. CDR3 DNA: TGCGCCAGCAGCCAACAAAACACTGAAGCTTTCTTT. Encoded protein: CASSQQNTEAFF.

This chain links TRBV11-2 with TRBJ1-2; the D gene is possibly TRBD1 (5 bases). CDR3 length: 15 residues. Looked up from germline, CDR1 is SGHAT and CDR2 is FQNNGV. The V end was cut by 5 bases, the J end by 5 bases, with 18 bases between. The DNA for the CDR3 is TGTGCCAGCAGCCCAACCGGGACTCCTATGTATGGCTACACCTTC. Its translation: CASSPTGTPMYGYTF.

This clone was seen a single time. Written as DNA, the CDR3 is TGTGCCAGCAGACCCCGGGGGGTTAGCAATCAGCCCCAGCATTTT. The encoded protein is CASRPRGVSNQPQHF. The chain uses TRBV27 and TRBJ1-5; weak D call: TRBD1 (5 bases). The V gene's germline CDR1 is MNHEY and CDR2 SMNVEV (reference sequence). V lost 6 bases and J lost 0, with 12 bases in between. This CDR3 has 15 residues.

The chain links TRBV5-4 to TRBJ1-2; D is unclear. This CDR3 is built from 15 residues. Looked up from germline, CDR1 is SGHNT and CDR2 is YYREEE (reference sequence). V was shortened by 0 bases and J by 4 bases, with 13 bases between the two germline ends. CDR3 DNA: TGTGCCAGCAGCTTGGTGCGGCAGTCCCCCTATGGCTACACCTTC. Protein: CASSLVRQSPYGYTF.

V is TRBV13 and J is TRBJ2-3; tentatively, D is TRBD1 (6 bases). The CDR3 has 14 residues. Germline CDR1 PRHDT, CDR2 FYEKMQ (reference sequence). V lost 5 bases, J lost 1 base, and 10 bases lay in between. CDR3 residues: CASSTGIGTDTQYF. CDR3 coding DNA: TGTGCCAGCAGCACAGGGATAGGCACAGATACGCAGTATTTT.

This chain uses TRBV5-6 with TRBJ2-2; D remains unclear. The CDR3 is 14 amino acids. Germline V lookup: CDR1 SGHDT, CDR2 YYEEEE. The V end was cut by 2 bases, the J end by 0 bases, with 5 bases between. The CDR3 is CASSFGSNTGELFF. The CDR3 bases are TGTGCCAGCAGCTTTGGCTCGAACACCGGGGAGCTGTTTTTT.

The chain recombines TRBV19 with TRBJ2-7; 10 bases match TRBD1. Germline CDR1 LNHDA, CDR2 SQIVND (reference sequence). V gave up 10 bases and J gave up 2 bases; unmatched junction bases: 8. The CDR3 sequence is 14 residues long. CDR3: CATTEDRGTYEQYF. CDR3 DNA: TGTGCCACCACTGAGGACAGGGGGACCTACGAGCAGTACTTC.

The gene calls are TRBV5-6 and TRBJ2-5, with TRBD2 matching over 9 bases. This CDR3 has 15 amino acids. CDR1 is SGHDT, CDR2 YYEEEE, per germline. V lost 5 bases and J lost 0; bases outside the gene matches: 5. CDR3 nucleotides: TGTGCCAGCAGAGCCGGGACTAGCTACCAAGAGACCCAGTACTTC. It yields the protein CASRAGTSYQETQYF.

A word on this clone: In the same sample, other DNA sequences code for this CDR3. The chain uses TRBV5-1 and TRBJ1-2; tentatively, D is TRBD1 (6 bases). This CDR3 is 13 amino acids long. Germline-derived CDR1 and CDR2 are SGHRS and YFSETQ. V gave up 5 bases and J gave up 5 bases, with 13 bases separating them. In DNA, the CDR3 is TGCGCCAGCAGTCCCGATACAGGGTATGGCTACACCTTC. This sequence encodes CASSPDTGYGYTF.

The genes are TRBV5-1 and TRBJ2-3; no definite D call. Germline assignment: CDR1 SGHRS and CDR2 YFSETQ. The CDR3 consists of 15 residues. Trimming took off 0 bases at V and 1 base at J, with 9 bases between the two ends. In nucleotides, the CDR3 is TGCGCCAGCAGCTTGGTCGTACAGCGCACAGATACGCAGTATTTT. Translating it yields CASSLVVQRTDTQYF.